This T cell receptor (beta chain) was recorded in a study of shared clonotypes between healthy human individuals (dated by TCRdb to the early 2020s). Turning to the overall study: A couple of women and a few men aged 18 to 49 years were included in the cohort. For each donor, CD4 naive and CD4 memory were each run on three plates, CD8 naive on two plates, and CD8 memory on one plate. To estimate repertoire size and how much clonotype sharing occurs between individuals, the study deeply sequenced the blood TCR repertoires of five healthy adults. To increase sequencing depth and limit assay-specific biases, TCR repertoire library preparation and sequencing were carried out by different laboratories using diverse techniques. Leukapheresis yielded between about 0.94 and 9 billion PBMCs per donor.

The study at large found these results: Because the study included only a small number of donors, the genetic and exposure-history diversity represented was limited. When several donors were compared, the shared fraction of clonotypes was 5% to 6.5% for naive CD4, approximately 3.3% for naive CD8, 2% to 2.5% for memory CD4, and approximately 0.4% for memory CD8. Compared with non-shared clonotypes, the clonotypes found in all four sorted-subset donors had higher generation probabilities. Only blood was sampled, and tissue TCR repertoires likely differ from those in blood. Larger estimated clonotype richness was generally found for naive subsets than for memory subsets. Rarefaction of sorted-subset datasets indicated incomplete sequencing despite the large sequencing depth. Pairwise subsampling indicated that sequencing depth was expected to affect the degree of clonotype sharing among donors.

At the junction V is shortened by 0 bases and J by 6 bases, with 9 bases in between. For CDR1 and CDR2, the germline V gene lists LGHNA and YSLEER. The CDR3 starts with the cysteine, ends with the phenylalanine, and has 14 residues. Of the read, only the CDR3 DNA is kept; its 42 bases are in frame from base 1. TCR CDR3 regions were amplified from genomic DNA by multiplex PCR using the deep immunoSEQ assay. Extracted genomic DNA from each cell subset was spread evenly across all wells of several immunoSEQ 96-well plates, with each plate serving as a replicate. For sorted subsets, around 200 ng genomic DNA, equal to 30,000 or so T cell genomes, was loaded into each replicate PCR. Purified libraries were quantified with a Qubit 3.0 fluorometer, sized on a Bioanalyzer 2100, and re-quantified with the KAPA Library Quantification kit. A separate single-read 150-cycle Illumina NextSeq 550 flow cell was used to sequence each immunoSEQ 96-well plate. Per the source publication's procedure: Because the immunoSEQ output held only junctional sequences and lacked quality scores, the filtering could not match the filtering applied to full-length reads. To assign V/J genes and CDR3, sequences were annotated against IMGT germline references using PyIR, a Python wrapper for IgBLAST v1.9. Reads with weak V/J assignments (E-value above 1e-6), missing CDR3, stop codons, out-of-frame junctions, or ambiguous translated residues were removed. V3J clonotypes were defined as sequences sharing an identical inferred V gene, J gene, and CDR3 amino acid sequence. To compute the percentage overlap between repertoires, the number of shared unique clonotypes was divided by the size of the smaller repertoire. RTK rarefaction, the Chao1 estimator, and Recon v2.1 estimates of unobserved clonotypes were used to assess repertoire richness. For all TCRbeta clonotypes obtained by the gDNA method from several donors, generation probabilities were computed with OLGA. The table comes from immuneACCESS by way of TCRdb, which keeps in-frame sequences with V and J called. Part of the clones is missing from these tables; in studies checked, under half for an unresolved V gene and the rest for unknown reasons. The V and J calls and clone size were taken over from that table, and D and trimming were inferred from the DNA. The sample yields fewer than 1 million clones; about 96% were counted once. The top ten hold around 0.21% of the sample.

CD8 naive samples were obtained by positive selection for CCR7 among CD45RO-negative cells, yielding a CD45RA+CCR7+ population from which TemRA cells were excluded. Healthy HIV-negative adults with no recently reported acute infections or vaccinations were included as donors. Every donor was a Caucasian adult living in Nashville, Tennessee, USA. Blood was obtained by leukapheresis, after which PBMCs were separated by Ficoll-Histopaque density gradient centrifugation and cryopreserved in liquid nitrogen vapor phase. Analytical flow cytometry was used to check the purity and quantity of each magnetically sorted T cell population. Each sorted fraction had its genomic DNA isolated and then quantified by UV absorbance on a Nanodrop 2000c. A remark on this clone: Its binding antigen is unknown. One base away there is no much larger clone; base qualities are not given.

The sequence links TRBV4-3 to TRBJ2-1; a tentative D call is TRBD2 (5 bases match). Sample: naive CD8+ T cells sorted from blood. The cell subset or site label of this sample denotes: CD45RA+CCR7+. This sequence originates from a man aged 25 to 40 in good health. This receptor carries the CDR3 CASSQEWELNEQFF. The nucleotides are TGCGCCAGCAGCCAAGAGTGGGAGCTCAATGAGCAGTTCTTC.